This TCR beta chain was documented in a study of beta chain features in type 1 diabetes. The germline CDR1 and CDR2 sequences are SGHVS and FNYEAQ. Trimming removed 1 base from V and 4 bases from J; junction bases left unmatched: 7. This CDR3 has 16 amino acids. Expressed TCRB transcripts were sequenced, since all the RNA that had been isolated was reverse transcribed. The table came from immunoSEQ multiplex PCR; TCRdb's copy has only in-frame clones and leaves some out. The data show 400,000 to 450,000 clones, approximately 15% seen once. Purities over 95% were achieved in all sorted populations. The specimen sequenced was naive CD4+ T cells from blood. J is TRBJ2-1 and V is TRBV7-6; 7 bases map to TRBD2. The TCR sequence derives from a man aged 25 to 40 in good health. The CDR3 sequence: CASSLVTGGIYNEQFF. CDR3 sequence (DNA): TGTGCCAGCAGCTTAGTTACCGGGGGGATTTACAATGAGCAGTTCTTC.